This TCR beta chain was identified during a study of chemoradiotherapy in HPV16-positive cancers. Study-level findings and limits: Candidate HPV-specific clones and E7-related TCR motifs grew in tumor during treatment. Functional assays defining HPV-specific T cells used only a couple of HPV16-positive patients.

The method was immunoSEQ multiplex PCR; TCRdb's version includes in-frame clones alone and lacks a portion of them. The table lists some 25,000 clones, around nine tenths of them singletons, with approximately 23% in the top ten. Over chemoradiotherapy, repertoires were sampled more than once. Notes on this clone: What it binds is not known. The junction departs from germline at one end; a sequencing error may be responsible.

Sequenced material: blood, taken from a patient who underwent chemoradiotherapy. The receptor was derived from a human donor with HPV-associated anogenital cancer.

CDR3 DNA sequence: TGTGCCACCAGTTTCCCTACTAGCACAGAGCAGTTCTTC. The encoded protein is CATSFPTSTEQFF. J is TRBJ2-1 and V is TRBV6-6; D might be TRBD2 (6 bases). The CDR3 spans 13 residues. The germline CDR1 and CDR2 sequences are MNHNY and SVGAGI (reference sequence).